This T cell receptor beta chain was retrieved from a study of blood T cell repertoires in COVID-19. Study-level background: Sources were T cells, B-cell-depleted T cells, or PBMCs; the material itself was cDNA or gDNA.

Living in about two dozen US areas, the participants were between roughly 18 and 95 years of age. V dropped 4 bases and J dropped 0 bases, with 6 bases sitting between them. This CDR3 comprises 14 residues. Germline V CDR1 and CDR2: LNHNV, YYDKDF (reference sequence). TCRdb's table, derived via immunoSEQ multiplex PCR, lists solely in-frame clones and lacks some. The table has around 130,000 clones, 86% seen once. The sample consisted of PBMCs or T cells enriched from blood (not recorded which). The clonotype was recovered from a woman aged 50 to 60 who had recovered from COVID-19. J is TRBJ2-2 and V is TRBV15; D not resolved. For the CDR3, the DNA is TGTGCCACCAGCAACCGGGCGAACACCGGGGAGCTGTTTTTT. Its protein product is CATSNRANTGELFF. The variable domain in full, completed from reference TRBV15 and TRBJ2-2, reads DAMVIQNPRYQVTQFGKPVTLSCSQTLNHNVMYWYQQKSSQAPKLLFHYYDKDFNNEADTPDNFQSRRPNTSFCFLDIRSPGLGDTAMYLCATSNRANTGELFFGEGSRLTVL.